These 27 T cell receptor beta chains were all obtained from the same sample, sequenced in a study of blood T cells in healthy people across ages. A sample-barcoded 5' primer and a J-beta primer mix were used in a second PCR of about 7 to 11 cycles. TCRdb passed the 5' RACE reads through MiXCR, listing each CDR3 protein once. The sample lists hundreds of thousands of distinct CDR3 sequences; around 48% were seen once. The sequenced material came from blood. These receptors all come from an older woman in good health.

The CDR3 DNA follows: TGTGCCAGCAGCCTGGAAGGGTCGCTCTCCTACGAGCAGTACTTC. Its protein is CASSLEGSLSYEQYF. The V gene is TRBV5-5, the J gene TRBJ2-7, with no clear D. The CDR3 runs to 15 residues. V was pared by 4 bases and J by 0 bases, with 14 bases between. Germline V gene lookup returns CDR1 SGHKS and CDR2 YYEKEE (reference sequence).

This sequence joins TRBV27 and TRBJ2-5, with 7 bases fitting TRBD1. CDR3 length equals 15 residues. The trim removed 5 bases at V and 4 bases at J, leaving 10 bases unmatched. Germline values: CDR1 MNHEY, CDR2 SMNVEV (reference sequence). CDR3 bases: TGTGCCAGCAGTCCGCAGACAGGGAGAAGAGAGACCCAGTACTTC. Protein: CASSPQTGRRETQYF.

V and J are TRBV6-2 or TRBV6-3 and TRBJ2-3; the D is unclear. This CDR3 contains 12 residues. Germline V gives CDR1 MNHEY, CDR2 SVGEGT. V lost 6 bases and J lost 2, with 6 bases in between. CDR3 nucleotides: TGTGCCAGCAGGTTCCACACAGATACGCAGTATTTT. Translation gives CASRFHTDTQYF.

This chain's CDR3 is CASSPVAQVGAYEQYF. CDR3 DNA sequence: TGCGCCAGCAGCCCCGTGGCACAAGTAGGCGCCTACGAGCAGTACTTC. J is TRBJ2-7 and V is TRBV4-1; D unresolved. V was shortened by 4 bases and J by 2 bases, with 18 bases between the two germline ends. Germline V gene sequence: CDR1 MGHRA, CDR2 YSYEKL. This CDR3 has 16 residues.

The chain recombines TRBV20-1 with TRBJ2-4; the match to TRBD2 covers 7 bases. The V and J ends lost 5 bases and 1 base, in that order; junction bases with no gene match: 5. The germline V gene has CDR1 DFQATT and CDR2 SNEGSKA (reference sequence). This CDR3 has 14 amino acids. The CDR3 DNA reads TGCAGTGCTCCAGCGGGAACGGCCAAAAACATTCAGTACTTC. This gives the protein CSAPAGTAKNIQYF.

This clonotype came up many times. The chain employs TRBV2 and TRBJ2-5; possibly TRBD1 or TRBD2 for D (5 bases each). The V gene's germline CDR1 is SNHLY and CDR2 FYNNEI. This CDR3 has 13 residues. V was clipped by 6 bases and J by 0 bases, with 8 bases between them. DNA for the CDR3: TGTGCCAGCAGCCGGGACCACCAAGAGACCCAGTACTTC. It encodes CASSRDHQETQYF. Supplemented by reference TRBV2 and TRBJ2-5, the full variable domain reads EPEVTQTPSHQVTQMGQEVILRCVPISNHLYFYWYRQILGQKVEFLVSFYNNEISEKSEIFDDQFSVERPDGSNFTLKIRSTKLEDSAMYFCASSRDHQETQYFGPGTRLLVL.

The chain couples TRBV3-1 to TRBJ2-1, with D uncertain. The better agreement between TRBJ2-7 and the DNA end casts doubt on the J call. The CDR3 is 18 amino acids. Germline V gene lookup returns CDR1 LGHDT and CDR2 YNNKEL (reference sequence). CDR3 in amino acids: CASSQFRSQPRSYNEQYF. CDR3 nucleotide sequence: TGTGCCAGCAGCCAATTTCGGTCTCAGCCTCGCTCCTACAATGAGCAGTACTTC.

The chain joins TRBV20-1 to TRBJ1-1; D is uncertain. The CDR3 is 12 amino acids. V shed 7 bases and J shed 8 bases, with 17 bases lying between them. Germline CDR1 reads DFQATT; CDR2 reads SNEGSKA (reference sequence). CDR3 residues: CSVPRPLQEAFF. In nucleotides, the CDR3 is TGCAGTGTTCCCCGGCCCCTACAAGAAGCTTTCTTT.

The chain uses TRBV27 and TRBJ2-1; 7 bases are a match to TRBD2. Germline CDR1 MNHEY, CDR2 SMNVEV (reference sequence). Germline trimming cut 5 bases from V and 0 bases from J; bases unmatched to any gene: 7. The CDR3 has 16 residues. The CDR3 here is CASSILAVSSYNEQFF. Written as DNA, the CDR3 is TGTGCCAGCAGTATCCTAGCGGTTAGCTCCTACAATGAGCAGTTCTTC.

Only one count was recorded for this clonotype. The chain's CDR3 is CASSPQGEASSYNEQYF. The CDR3, as DNA: TGTGCCAGCAGCCCTCAGGGGGAGGCTAGCAGTTACAATGAGCAGTACTTC. The chain uses TRBV14 and TRBJ2-1; D perhaps matches TRBD1 (7 bases). Near its end, the DNA agrees better with TRBJ2-7, so the J call may be wrong. Germline V lookup: CDR1 SGHDN, CDR2 FVKESK. The CDR3 consists of 17 residues.

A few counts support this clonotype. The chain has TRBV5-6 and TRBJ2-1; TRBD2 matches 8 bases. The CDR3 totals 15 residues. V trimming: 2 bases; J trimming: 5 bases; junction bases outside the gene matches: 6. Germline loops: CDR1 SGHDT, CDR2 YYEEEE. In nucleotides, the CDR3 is TGTGCCAGCAGCTTATTGACTAGCGACCACAATGAGCAGTTCTTC. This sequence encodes CASSLLTSDHNEQFF. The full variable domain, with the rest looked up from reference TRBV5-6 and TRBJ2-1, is DAGVTQSPTHLIKTRGQQVTLRCSPKSGHDTVSWYQQALGQGPQFIFQYYEEEERQRGNFPDRFSGHQFPNYSSELNVNALLLGDSALYLCASSLLTSDHNEQFFGPGTRLTVL.

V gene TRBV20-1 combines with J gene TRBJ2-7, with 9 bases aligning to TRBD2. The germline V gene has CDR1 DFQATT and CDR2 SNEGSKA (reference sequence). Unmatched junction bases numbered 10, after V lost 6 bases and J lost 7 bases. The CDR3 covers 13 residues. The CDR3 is CSADSGRAGEQYF. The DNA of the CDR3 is TGCAGTGCCGATAGCGGGAGAGCGGGTGAGCAGTACTTC.

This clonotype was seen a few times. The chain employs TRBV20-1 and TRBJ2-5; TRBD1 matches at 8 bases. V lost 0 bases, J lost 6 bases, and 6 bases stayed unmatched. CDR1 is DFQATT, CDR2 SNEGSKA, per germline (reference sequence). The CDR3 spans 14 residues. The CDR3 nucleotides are TGCAGTGCTAGAGAACTCCAGGGGGCTCAGACCCAGTACTTC. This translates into CSARELQGAQTQYF.

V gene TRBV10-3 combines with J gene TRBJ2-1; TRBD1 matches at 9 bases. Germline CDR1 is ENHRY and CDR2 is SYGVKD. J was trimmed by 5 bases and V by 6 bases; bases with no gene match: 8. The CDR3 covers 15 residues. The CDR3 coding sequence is TGTGCCATCAGCCCGGGACAGGGCTCTCACAATGAGCAGTTCTTC. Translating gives CAISPGQGSHNEQFF.

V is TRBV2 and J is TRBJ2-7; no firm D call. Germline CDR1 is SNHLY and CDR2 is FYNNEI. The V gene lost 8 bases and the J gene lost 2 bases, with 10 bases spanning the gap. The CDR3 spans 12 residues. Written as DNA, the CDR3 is TGTGCCAGCGGCGTCCGACCCTACGAGCAGTACTTC. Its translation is CASGVRPYEQYF.

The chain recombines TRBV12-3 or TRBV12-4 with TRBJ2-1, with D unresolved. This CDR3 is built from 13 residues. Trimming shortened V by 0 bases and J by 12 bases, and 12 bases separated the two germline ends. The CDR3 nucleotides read TGTGCCAGCAGTTTAGCGCCAGGCACACGGCAGTTCTTC. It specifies CASSLAPGTRQFF.

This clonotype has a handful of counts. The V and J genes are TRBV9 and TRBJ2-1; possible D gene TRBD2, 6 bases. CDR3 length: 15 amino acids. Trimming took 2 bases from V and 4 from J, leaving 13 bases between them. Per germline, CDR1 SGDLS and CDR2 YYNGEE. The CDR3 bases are TGTGCCAGCAGCGTCCTCGGGACTTATTACAATGAGCAGTTCTTC. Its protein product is CASSVLGTYYNEQFF.

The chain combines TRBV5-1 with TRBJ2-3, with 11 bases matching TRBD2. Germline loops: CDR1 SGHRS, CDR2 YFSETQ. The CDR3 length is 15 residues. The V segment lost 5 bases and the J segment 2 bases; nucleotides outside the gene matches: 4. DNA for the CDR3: TGCGCCAGCAGACTAGCGGGAGTGAACACAGATACGCAGTATTTT. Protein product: CASRLAGVNTDTQYF.

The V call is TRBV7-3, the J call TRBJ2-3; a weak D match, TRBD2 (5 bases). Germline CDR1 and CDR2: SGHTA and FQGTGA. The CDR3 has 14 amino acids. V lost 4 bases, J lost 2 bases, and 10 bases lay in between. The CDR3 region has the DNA TGTGCCAGCAGCTCCAACCGGGACACAGATACGCAGTATTTT. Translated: CASSSNRDTDTQYF.

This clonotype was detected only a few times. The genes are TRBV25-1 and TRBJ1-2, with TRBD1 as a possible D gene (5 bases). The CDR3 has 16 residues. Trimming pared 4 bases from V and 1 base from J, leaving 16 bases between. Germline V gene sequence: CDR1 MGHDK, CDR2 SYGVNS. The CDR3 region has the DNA TGTGCCAGCAGTGGGATTCAGGGTGGATATAACTATGGCTACACCTTC. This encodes CASSGIQGGYNYGYTF.

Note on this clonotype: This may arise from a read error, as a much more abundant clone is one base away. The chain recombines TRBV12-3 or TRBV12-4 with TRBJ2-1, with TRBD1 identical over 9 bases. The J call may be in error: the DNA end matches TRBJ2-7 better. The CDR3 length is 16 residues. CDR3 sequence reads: CASSPQTGQGYNEQYF. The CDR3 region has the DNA TGTGCCAGCAGTCCTCAGACGGGACAGGGATACAATGAGCAGTACTTC.

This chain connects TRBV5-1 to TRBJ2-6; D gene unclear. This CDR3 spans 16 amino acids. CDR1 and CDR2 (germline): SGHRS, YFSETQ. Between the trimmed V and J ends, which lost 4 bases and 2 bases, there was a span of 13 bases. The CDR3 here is CASSPLDYPGANVLTF. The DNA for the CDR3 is TGCGCCAGCAGCCCACTTGATTATCCTGGGGCCAACGTCCTGACTTTC.

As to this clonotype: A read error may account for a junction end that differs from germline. The DNA for the CDR3 is TGTGCCGGCAGCTTGACAGGGGGCGGCTATGGCTACACCTTC. Translation: CAGSLTGGGYGYTF. The chain employs TRBV7-9 and TRBJ1-2; the match to TRBD1 covers 10 bases. The CDR3 is 14 residues long. The germline V gene encodes CDR1 SEHNR and CDR2 FQNEAQ (reference sequence). The complete variable domain, with remaining parts taken from reference TRBV7-9 and TRBJ1-2, reads DTGVSQNPRHKITKRGQNVTFRCDPISEHNRLYWYRQTLGQGPEFLTYFQNEAQLEKSRLLSDRFSAERPKGSFSTLEIQRTEQGDSAMYLCAGSLTGGGYGYTFGSGTRLTVV.

The CDR3 here is CASRQAGTTDTQYF. The CDR3 DNA reads as TGTGCCAGCAGACAAGCGGGGACCACAGATACGCAGTATTTT. This chain uses TRBV6-2 or TRBV6-3 with TRBJ2-3; 7 nucleotides line up with TRBD2. CDR3 size: 14 residues. Losses at the gene ends were 6 bases for V and 2 bases for J; bases not matched to a gene: 5. Germline CDR1 MNHEY, CDR2 SVGEGT.

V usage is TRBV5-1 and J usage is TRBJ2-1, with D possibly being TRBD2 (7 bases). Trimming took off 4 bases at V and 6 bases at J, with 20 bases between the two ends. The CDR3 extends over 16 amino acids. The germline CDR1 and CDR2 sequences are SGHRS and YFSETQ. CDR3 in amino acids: CASSRGGEFVINEQFF. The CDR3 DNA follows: TGCGCCAGCAGCCGAGGGGGGGAGTTCGTCATCAATGAGCAGTTCTTC. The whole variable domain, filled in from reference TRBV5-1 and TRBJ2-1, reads KAGVTQTPRYLIKTRGQQVTLSCSPISGHRSVSWYQQTPGQGLQFLFEYFSETQRNKGNFPGRFSGRQFSNSRSEMNVSTLELGDSALYLCASSRGGEFVINEQFFGPGTRLTVL.

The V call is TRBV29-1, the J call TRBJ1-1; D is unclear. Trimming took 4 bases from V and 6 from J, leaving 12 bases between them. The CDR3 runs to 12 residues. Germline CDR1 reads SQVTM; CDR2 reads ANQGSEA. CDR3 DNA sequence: TGCAGCGTTGGGAGAGGGAGCGCTGAAGCTTTCTTT. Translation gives CSVGRGSAEAFF.

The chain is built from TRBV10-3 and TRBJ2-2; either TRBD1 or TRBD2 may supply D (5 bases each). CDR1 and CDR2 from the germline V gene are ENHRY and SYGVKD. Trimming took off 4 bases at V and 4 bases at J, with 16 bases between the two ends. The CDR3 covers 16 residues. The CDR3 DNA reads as TGTGCCATCAGTGTGTTGAGGGACGACTCCACCGGGGAGCTGTTTTTT. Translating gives CAISVLRDDSTGELFF.